A selection of T cell receptor beta chains follows, all from one sample in a study of blood T cell repertoires in COVID-19. The protocol was immunoSEQ multiplex PCR, while the TCRdb copy is restricted to in-frame clones and leaves out a portion. The sample lists around 50,000 clones, almost 80% occurring once. Material for sequencing was PBMCs or T cells enriched from blood (not recorded which). These receptors were obtained from a woman aged 45 to 65 with acute COVID-19. The CDR3 runs from the conserved cysteine through the conserved F or W. A D gene is named only where the DNA matches it firmly. Clone size is not always given. Where it is, it says once, few, many or a class for expanded clones.

j_gene: TRBJ2-3
v_gene: TRBV4-2
abundance: -
d_gene: -
CDR3nt: TGTGCCAGCAGCCAAGTCGCCCGGACAGCAGGGGGGGATACGCAGTATTTT
CDR3aa: CASSQVARTAGGDTQYF

j_gene: TRBJ2-2
v_gene: TRBV4-2
abundance: -
d_gene: TRBD2
CDR3nt: TGTGCCAGCAGCCAAGAGATGACGGGGGGGCTTAGCACCGGGGAGCTGTTTTTT
CDR3aa: CASSQEMTGGLSTGELFF

j_gene: TRBJ1-2
v_gene: TRBV6-5
abundance: -
d_gene: TRBD1
CDR3nt: TGTGCCAGCAGTTACTCGGATGACAGGGGATATGGCTACACCTTC
CDR3aa: CASSYSDDRGYGYTF

j_gene: TRBJ2-3
v_gene: TRBV9
abundance: -
d_gene: -
CDR3nt: TGTGCCAGCAGCGTAGGCGGGGCTAGCACAGATACGCAGTATTTT
CDR3aa: CASSVGGASTDTQYF

j_gene: TRBJ1-2
v_gene: TRBV11-2
abundance: -
d_gene: -
CDR3nt: TGTGCCAGCAGCTTAGGGCCCAGCTATGGCTACACCTTC
CDR3aa: CASSLGPSYGYTF

j_gene: TRBJ1-2
v_gene: TRBV7-9
abundance: -
d_gene: TRBD1
CDR3nt: TGTGCCAGCAGGCCAACAGGGGCGAAGGACTATGGCTACACCTTC
CDR3aa: CASRPTGAKDYGYTF

j_gene: TRBJ1-2
v_gene: TRBV7-2
abundance: few
d_gene: -
CDR3nt: TGTGCCAGCAGCTTTGAAGACATGCGAAGGATATATGGCTACACCTTC
CDR3aa: CASSFEDMRRIYGYTF

j_gene: TRBJ2-7
v_gene: TRBV6-5
abundance: -
d_gene: TRBD1
CDR3nt: TGTGCCATCCAGGGGGACAGTTACGAGCAGTACTTC
CDR3aa: CAIQGDSYEQYF

j_gene: TRBJ2-1
v_gene: TRBV6-7
abundance: -
d_gene: -
CDR3nt: TGTGCCAGCAGAGGAGTTCCTGAGCAGTTCTTC
CDR3aa: CASRGVPEQFF

j_gene: TRBJ1-2
v_gene: TRBV19
abundance: few
d_gene: TRBD1
CDR3nt: TGTGCCAGTAGTAGCCGGGACAGCCTCTATGGCTACACCTTC
CDR3aa: CASSSRDSLYGYTF